Below are 27 T cell receptor beta chains sequenced from a single sample in a study of cytomegalovirus exposure and HLA in healthy donors. With 60 Vbeta and 13 Jbeta primers, the PCR was carried out. Measured with immunoSEQ multiplex PCR; TCRdb has only the in-frame clones, and not every one. This sample carries 180,000 or so clones, 75% to 80% of them seen once, and the ten largest clones take around 15%. Sequencing used PBMCs. The receptors were gathered from a man aged 50 to 60 in good health and CMV-seropositive.

The rearrangement joins TRBV18 to TRBJ1-1, with 9 positions matching TRBD1. Germline-derived CDR1 and CDR2 are KGHSH and LQKENI. The CDR3 consists of 16 residues. Germline trimming cut 2 bases from V and 5 bases from J; bases unmatched to any gene: 9. The CDR3 region is CASSPAPAGQGTEAFF. As DNA, the CDR3 is TGTGCCAGCTCACCAGCCCCAGCAGGACAGGGGACTGAAGCTTTCTTT.

The chain links TRBV27 to TRBJ1-1; perhaps TRBD1 as D (6 bases). Germline CDR1 MNHEY, CDR2 SMNVEV (reference sequence). This CDR3 comprises 14 residues. Trimming took off 4 bases at V and 1 base at J, with 10 bases between the two ends. Written as DNA, the CDR3 is TGTGCCAGCAGTTCATGGGGGCAGAACACTGAAGCTTTCTTT. It encodes CASSSWGQNTEAFF.

The chain employs TRBV23-1 and TRBJ1-1; D is ambiguous. TRBV23-1 belongs to the ORF category, with a function that is uncertain. V lost 0 bases, J lost 11 bases, and 19 bases lay in between. The CDR3 extends over 15 amino acids. The DNA of the CDR3 is TGCGCCAGCAGTCAATCGATGCGCCGTTTAGTGAAGGCTTTCTTT. Amino acid sequence: CASSQSMRRLVKAFF.

The chain couples TRBV6-1 to TRBJ2-1, with D possibly matching TRBD2 (6 bases). This CDR3 contains 14 residues. V lost 2 bases, J lost 8 bases, and 13 bases lay in between. Germline loops: CDR1 MNHNS, CDR2 SASEGT. The DNA for the CDR3 is TGTGCCAGCAGTGAACACGGAGGGGTGGATGAGCAGTTCTTC. It specifies CASSEHGGVDEQFF.

The chain couples TRBV6-6 to TRBJ2-2; TRBD2 aligns across 8 bases. The CDR3 runs to 15 residues. From germline, CDR1 is MNHNY and CDR2 SVGAGI (reference sequence). The trim removed 4 bases at V and 3 bases at J, leaving 4 bases unmatched. Here the CDR3 DNA reads TGTGCCAGCAGTTGGGGGCGGGGGGACACCGGGGAGCTGTTTTTT. It encodes CASSWGRGDTGELFF.

This rearrangement joins TRBV6-1 to TRBJ2-5; D may be TRBD2 (5 bases). The CDR3 has 12 residues. The ends were cut back, 9 bases at V and 5 bases at J, with 13 bases in the middle. Germline V gives CDR1 MNHNS, CDR2 SASEGT. Here the CDR3 reads CASGSLIETQYF. CDR3 nucleotides: TGTGCCAGTGGGAGCCTCATCGAGACCCAGTACTTC.

This chain connects TRBV7-8 to TRBJ2-5; D unclear. Germline assignment: CDR1 SGHVS and CDR2 FQNEAQ. This CDR3 comprises 15 residues. V lost 3 bases, J lost 0 bases, and 11 bases lay in between. CDR3 DNA: TGTGCCAGCAGCTTCACAGAGATGTACCAAGAGACCCAGTACTTC. It translates to CASSFTEMYQETQYF.

This clone appeared a single time. The CDR3 loop reads CASRTGVQPQHF. CDR3 bases: TGTGCCAGCAGGACAGGGGTTCAGCCCCAGCATTTT. The rearrangement uses TRBV28 and TRBJ1-5, with 8 nucleotides matching TRBD1. This CDR3 contains 12 residues. V gave up 6 bases and J gave up 6 bases; unmatched junction bases: 1. In germline, CDR1 is MDHEN, CDR2 SYDVKM.

V usage is TRBV20-1 and J usage is TRBJ2-5; D gene uncertain. The CDR3 length is 10 residues. Germline V gene lookup returns CDR1 DFQATT and CDR2 SNEGSKA (reference sequence). The germline V and J ends were trimmed by 3 bases and 5 bases, with 4 bases remaining between them. Here the CDR3 DNA reads TGCAGTGCTAGGACTGAGACCCAGTACTTC. Protein: CSARTETQYF.

V usage is TRBV28 and J usage is TRBJ1-1; D not certain. Between the trimmed V and J ends, which lost 4 bases and 7 bases, there was a span of 19 bases. The CDR3 sequence is 15 residues long. Looked up from germline, CDR1 is MDHEN and CDR2 is SYDVKM. CDR3 sequence: CASSSAASVPREAFF. CDR3 in DNA: TGTGCCAGCAGTTCGGCAGCGTCCGTCCCCCGTGAAGCTTTCTTT.

This sequence joins TRBV4-2 and TRBJ2-2, with TRBD2 identical over 7 bases. V lost 3 bases, J lost 0 bases, and 7 bases stayed unmatched. CDR3 length equals 17 residues. CDR1 is LGHNA, CDR2 YNFKEQ, per germline. CDR3 bases: TGTGCCAGCAGCCACCTGAGCGGGGACGCGAACACCGGGGAGCTGTTTTTT. This gives the protein CASSHLSGDANTGELFF.

The chain uses TRBV19 and TRBJ2-1; 11 bases agree with TRBD1. With V trimmed by 6 bases and J by 7 bases, 8 bases remained unmatched. The CDR3 is 15 residues long. CDR1 and CDR2 (germline): LNHDA, SQIVND (reference sequence). This CDR3 is CASRPPGTGGNEQFF. The CDR3 bases are TGTGCCAGTAGACCCCCCGGGACAGGGGGGAATGAGCAGTTCTTC. Looking up the rest from reference TRBV19 and TRBJ2-1 gives the full variable domain: DGGITQSPKYLFRKEGQNVTLSCEQNLNHDAMYWYRQDPGQGLRLIYYSQIVNDFQKGDIAEGYSVSREKKESFPLTVTSAQKNPTAFYLCASRPPGTGGNEQFFGPGTRLTVL.

The V call is TRBV15, the J call TRBJ1-4; unclear D gene. The CDR3 extends over 13 amino acids. Between the trimmed V and J ends, which lost 5 bases and 4 bases, there was a span of 8 bases. Germline V gene sequence: CDR1 LNHNV, CDR2 YYDKDF (reference sequence). DNA of the CDR3: TGTGCCACCAGCCGCCGGGATAATGAAAAACTGTTTTTT. Its protein product is CATSRRDNEKLFF.

This chain links TRBV19 with TRBJ2-1; TRBD2 aligns across 7 bases. The junction had 12 bases not matched to a gene; V was cut back by 5 bases and J by 2 bases. The CDR3 length is 17 residues. Germline lookup yields CDR1 LNHDA and CDR2 SQIVND (reference sequence). CDR3 DNA: TGTGCCAGTAGTCTCTATAGGCCCGGGAGGACCTACAATGAGCAGTTCTTC. It specifies CASSLYRPGRTYNEQFF.

This rearrangement joins TRBV27 to TRBJ2-5; tentative D call: TRBD1 (6 bases). Germline CDR1 MNHEY, CDR2 SMNVEV (reference sequence). The CDR3 totals 15 residues. V lost 6 bases, J lost 7 bases, and 21 bases lay in between. CDR3 in DNA: TGTGCCAGCAGCCAGATTCAGGGGATTGACAGGACCCAGTACTTC. As protein: CASSQIQGIDRTQYF.

This clone appeared a few times. This rearrangement joins TRBV13 to TRBJ2-3; TRBD2 agrees at 11 bases. CDR3 length: 15 residues. Per the germline V gene, CDR1 is PRHDT and CDR2 is FYEKMQ (reference sequence). J gave up 6 bases and V 4 bases, and 6 bases lay outside the gene matches. The CDR3 DNA reads TGTGCCAGCAGCTCCCCATCTAGCGGGGGGGATACGCAGTATTTT. Translation gives CASSSPSSGGDTQYF.

The J gene is TRBJ2-3, the V gene TRBV13, with 8 bases identical to TRBD1. Per germline, CDR1 PRHDT and CDR2 FYEKMQ (reference sequence). The CDR3 runs to 12 residues. The V and J ends lost 5 bases and 9 bases, in that order; junction bases with no gene match: 4. The CDR3 DNA reads as TGTGCCAGCAGCCCAAGACAGGGGACGCAGTATTTT. Residues: CASSPRQGTQYF.

The chain uses TRBV19 and TRBJ2-1, with 7 bases that match TRBD1. Looked up from germline, CDR1 is LNHDA and CDR2 is SQIVND (reference sequence). Trimming cost V 6 bases and J 9 bases; bases outside gene matches: 11. CDR3 size: 14 residues. The CDR3: CASSRGQALGEQFF. The CDR3 DNA follows: TGTGCCAGTAGCAGAGGACAGGCCCTAGGTGAGCAGTTCTTC.

This clone was picked up a small number of times. The chain combines TRBV4-1 with TRBJ2-5; D perhaps matches TRBD2 (6 bases). Germline CDR1 reads MGHRA; CDR2 reads YSYEKL. There are 16 residues in the CDR3. Trimming took off 2 bases at V and 2 bases at J, with 15 bases between the two ends. Written as DNA, the CDR3 is TGCGCCAGCAGCCAATGGGCGGGGACCCGTCAAGAGACCCAGTACTTC. Its translation is CASSQWAGTRQETQYF.

The V and J genes are TRBV10-3 and TRBJ1-2; TRBD1 aligns across 12 bases. The trim removed 0 bases at V and 4 bases at J, leaving 6 bases unmatched. Germline assignment: CDR1 ENHRY and CDR2 SYGVKD. The CDR3 spans 17 residues. In DNA form, the CDR3 reads TGTGCCATCAGTGAGTCTCGGGACAGGGGGCGCAGCTATGGCTACACCTTC. Translation gives CAISESRDRGRSYGYTF.

The chain combines TRBV13 with TRBJ1-1; D might be TRBD1 (6 bases). V lost 0 bases and J 8 bases, leaving 16 bases between the germline ends. The CDR3 spans 15 residues. Germline assignment: CDR1 PRHDT and CDR2 FYEKMQ (reference sequence). The CDR3 reads CASSLGGRTGGEAFF. The CDR3 bases are TGTGCCAGCAGCTTAGGTGGCCGAACGGGGGGCGAAGCTTTCTTT.

The gene calls are TRBV6-1 and TRBJ2-3; a weak D match, TRBD2 (7 bases). CDR1 and CDR2 (germline): MNHNS, SASEGT. The CDR3 extends over 16 amino acids. V lost 2 bases and J lost 1, with 13 bases in between. For the CDR3, the DNA is TGTGCCAGCAGTGAAAGGGGGGGGTGGGGCACAGATACGCAGTATTTT. Its protein product is CASSERGGWGTDTQYF.

The gene calls are TRBV28 and TRBJ1-1, with a tentative D call TRBD1 (5 bases). The CDR3 spans 24 residues. V shed 3 bases and J shed 0 bases, with 38 bases lying between them. Looked up from germline, CDR1 is MDHEN and CDR2 is SYDVKM. CDR3 region: CASSLVIWPETRDGGGDMNTEAFF. Here the CDR3 DNA reads TGTGCCAGCAGTTTGGTTATATGGCCAGAGACAAGAGATGGGGGGGGTGATATGAACACTGAAGCTTTCTTT.

This clone appeared a few times. An end of the junction differs from the germline gene, which may be a read error. This chain joins TRBV2 and TRBJ2-5; 7 nucleotides agree with TRBD1. Looked up from germline, CDR1 is SNHLY and CDR2 is FYNNEI. The CDR3 is made up of 13 amino acids. CDR3 amino acids: CASTGDSQGTQYF. Here the CDR3 DNA reads TGTGCCAGCACCGGGGACAGTCAAGGGACCCAGTACTTC.

The chain recombines TRBV4-1 with TRBJ2-1; no firm D call. Deletions cut 4 bases from V and 7 bases from J, with 14 bases between. The CDR3 totals 14 residues. Germline V lookup: CDR1 MGHRA, CDR2 YSYEKL. The CDR3 loop is CASSPLVVGNEQFF. The CDR3 nucleotides read TGCGCCAGCAGCCCCCTCGTAGTCGGGAATGAGCAGTTCTTC.

This chain uses TRBV7-9 with TRBJ1-4; D not resolved. Trimming stripped 5 bases from V and 8 bases from J, with 6 bases between. The germline V gene encodes CDR1 SEHNR and CDR2 FQNEAQ (reference sequence). The CDR3 is 11 residues long. The DNA of the CDR3 is TGTGCCAGCAGCGAGACAGAAAAACTGTTTTTT. This codes for CASSETEKLFF.

The chain is built from TRBV19 and TRBJ1-5, with 9 bases lining up with TRBD1. The ends lost 1 base at V and 6 bases at J; junction bases unmatched: 4. In germline, CDR1 is LNHDA, CDR2 SQIVND (reference sequence). CDR3 length equals 15 residues. The CDR3 sequence is CASSIGTGAPQPQHF. CDR3 sequence (DNA): TGTGCCAGTAGTATAGGGACAGGGGCCCCTCAGCCCCAGCATTTT.